This T cell receptor beta chain is drawn from a study of vaccination effects on CD4 cells after COVID-19. CDR1 and CDR2 from the germline V gene are MNHEY and SVGAGI. V was clipped by 6 bases and J by 6 bases; unmatched bases: 5. The CDR3 length is 14 residues. Antigen-specific CD4+ T cells expanded by the ViraFEST assay with viral peptide pools were then sequenced. It was after around 10 days of culture that CD4+ T cells were isolated. Each person got two doses of an mRNA SARS-CoV-2 vaccine, BNT162b2 or mRNA-1273. Overall study findings and caveats: Clones arising from infection and from vaccination showed marked clonal contraction late after vaccination.

Note on this clone: The target antigen is unknown.

The repertoire was sequenced with immunoSEQ multiplex PCR; TCRdb's copy has only in-frame clones and lacks some. The sample has approximately 65,000 clones; 74% are singletons. This sample comprised CD4+ T cells from PBMCs cultured with HCoV-229E spike peptides, obtained after COVID-19 vaccination. The receptor was derived from a human donor who received a COVID-19 vaccine. The rearrangement links TRBV6-5 to TRBJ1-6; 7 bases align to TRBD1. CDR3 sequence reads: CASRTGTANSPLHF. CDR3 nucleotides: TGTGCCAGCAGGACCGGGACAGCTAATTCACCCCTCCACTTT.